This T cell receptor beta chain originates from a study of blood T cell repertoires in COVID-19. Study details: COVID-19 samples, acute and convalescent, were from the United States, Italy and Spain.

How the authors handled the data: Estimation of nucleated cell counts was performed using reference gene primer amplification. Clones were sequenced by immunoSEQ multiplex PCR, and TCRdb holds only the in-frame ones, with some missing. Clone size and V and J calls were adopted from that table, with D and trimming inferred from the DNA. The sample has 140,000 to 150,000 clones, around 89% seen once. The germline V gene has CDR1 MDHEN and CDR2 SYDVKM. Trimming removed 5 bases at V and 3 bases at J, with 8 bases between. The CDR3 consists of 13 residues. This clone was observed a single time. The specimen sequenced was PBMCs or T cells enriched from blood (not recorded which). The gene calls are TRBV28 and TRBJ1-3; no firm D call. This TCR was recovered from a woman aged 25 to 39 with acute COVID-19. CDR3 nucleotides: TGTGCCAGCAGTACCGCGGGTGGAAACACCATATATTTT. This gives the protein CASSTAGGNTIYF.